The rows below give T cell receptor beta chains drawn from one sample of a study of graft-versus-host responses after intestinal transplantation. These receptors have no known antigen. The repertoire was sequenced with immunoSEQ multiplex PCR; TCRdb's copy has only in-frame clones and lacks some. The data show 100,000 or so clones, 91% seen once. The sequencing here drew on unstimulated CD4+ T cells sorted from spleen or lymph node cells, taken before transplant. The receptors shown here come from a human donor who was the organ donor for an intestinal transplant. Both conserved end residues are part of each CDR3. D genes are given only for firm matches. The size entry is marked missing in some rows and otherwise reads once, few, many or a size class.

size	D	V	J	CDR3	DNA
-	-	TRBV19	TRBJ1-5	CASSRPSEPQHF	TGTGCCAGTAGTAGGCCCTCCGAGCCCCAGCATTTT
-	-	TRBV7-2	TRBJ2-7	CASSPLGTGPGEQYF	TGTGCCAGCAGCCCCCTCGGAACAGGGCCTGGCGAGCAGTACTTC
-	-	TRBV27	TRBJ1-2	CASSPTRYYGYTF	TGTGCCAGCAGTCCCACCAGGTACTATGGCTACACCTTC
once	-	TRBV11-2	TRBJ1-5	CASSLGQYNQPQHF	TGTGCCAGCAGCTTAGGGCAGTACAATCAGCCCCAGCATTTT
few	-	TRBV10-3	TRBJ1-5	CAISGGSNQPQHF	TGTGCCATCAGTGGAGGCTCAAATCAGCCCCAGCATTTT
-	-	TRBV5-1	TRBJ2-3	CASSFLGTADTQYF	TGCGCCAGCAGCTTTCTGGGCACGGCAGATACGCAGTATTTT
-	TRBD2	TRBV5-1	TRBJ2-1	CASSLVGEGYNEQFF	TGCGCCAGCAGCTTGGTAGGGGAGGGCTACAATGAGCAGTTCTTC
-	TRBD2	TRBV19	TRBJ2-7	CASSSSGGPYEQYF	TGTGCCAGTAGTAGTAGCGGGGGGCCCTACGAGCAGTACTTC
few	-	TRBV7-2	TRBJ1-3	CASSFTWTPISGNTIYF	TGTGCCAGCAGCTTTACTTGGACTCCAATCTCTGGAAACACCATATATTTT
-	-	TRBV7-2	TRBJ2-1	CASSLVDSSYNEQFF	TGTGCCAGCAGCTTAGTGGACAGCTCCTACAATGAGCAGTTCTTC
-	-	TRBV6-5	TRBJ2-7	CASSTQGYEQYF	TGTGCCAGCAGTACCCAGGGGTACGAGCAGTACTTC
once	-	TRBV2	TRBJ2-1	CASSGGGARVNNEQFF	TGTGCCAGCAGTGGAGGTGGGGCCCGGGTGAACAATGAGCAGTTCTTC
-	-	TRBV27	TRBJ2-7	CASRFRWSSYEQYF	TGTGCCAGCAGGTTTAGGTGGAGCTCCTACGAGCAGTACTTC
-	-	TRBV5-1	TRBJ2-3	CASSIDAGLSTDTQYF	TGCGCCAGCAGCATTGATGCAGGGTTAAGCACAGATACGCAGTATTTT
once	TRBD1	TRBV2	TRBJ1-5	CASSGDRVYQPQHF	TGTGCCAGCAGCGGGGACAGGGTGTATCAGCCCCAGCATTTT
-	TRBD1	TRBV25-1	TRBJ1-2	CASRIGTVCPNYGYTF	TGTGCCAGCAGAATTGGGACAGTCTGCCCAAACTATGGCTACACCTTC
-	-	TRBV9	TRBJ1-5	CASSGRYSNQPQHF	TGTGCCAGCAGCGGCAGGTATAGCAATCAGCCCCAGCATTTT
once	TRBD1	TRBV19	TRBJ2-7	CASSIPGTGGYEQYF	TGTGCCAGTAGTATCCCCGGGACAGGGGGTTACGAGCAGTACTTC
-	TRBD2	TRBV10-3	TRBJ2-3	CAISEAGGTPSTQYF	TGTGCCATCAGTGAGGCGGGGGGGACCCCGAGTACGCAGTATTTT
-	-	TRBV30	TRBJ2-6	CAWDAGSGANVLTF	TGTGCCTGGGACGCGGGCTCTGGGGCCAACGTCCTGACTTTC
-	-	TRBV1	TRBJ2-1	CTSSQLREAGESSYNEQFF	TGCACCAGCAGCCAACTTAGGGAAGCGGGGGAGAGCTCCTACAATGAGCAGTTCTTC
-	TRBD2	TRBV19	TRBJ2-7	CASSIVASGATSYEQYF	TGTGCCAGTAGTATAGTGGCTAGCGGGGCCACCTCCTACGAGCAGTACTTC
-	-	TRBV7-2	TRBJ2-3	CASSDRYF	TGTGCCAGCAGCGACAGATATTTT
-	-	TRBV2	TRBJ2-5	CASSPRGGGQETQYF	TGTGCCAGCAGTCCCAGGGGCGGTGGGCAAGAGACCCAGTACTTC
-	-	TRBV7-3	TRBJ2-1	CASSLRDGNEQFF	TGTGCCAGCAGCTTACGGGATGGGAATGAGCAGTTCTTC
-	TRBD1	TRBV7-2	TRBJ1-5	CASSTGTGGNQPQHF	TGTGCCAGCAGCACCGGGACAGGAGGGAATCAGCCCCAGCATTTT
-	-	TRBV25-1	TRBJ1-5	CASSMTGEGQPQHF	TGTGCCAGCAGTATGACAGGAGAAGGTCAGCCCCAGCATTTT
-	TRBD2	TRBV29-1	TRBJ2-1	CSELAGGRINEQFF	TGCAGCGAACTAGCGGGGGGAAGAATCAATGAGCAGTTCTTC
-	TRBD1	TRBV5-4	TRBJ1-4	CASSRQGTGEKLFF	TGTGCCAGCAGCAGACAGGGGACGGGTGAAAAACTGTTTTTT
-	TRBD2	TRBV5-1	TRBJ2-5	CASSLGTRGETQYF	TGCGCCAGCAGCTTGGGGACTAGAGGGGAGACCCAGTACTTC
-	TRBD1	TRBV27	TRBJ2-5	CASSRLGQAAETQYF	TGTGCCAGCAGTCGTCTCGGACAGGCGGCGGAGACCCAGTACTTC
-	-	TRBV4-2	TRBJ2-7	CASSLTDSPYEQYF	TGTGCCAGCAGCCTAACCGACAGTCCCTACGAGCAGTACTTC
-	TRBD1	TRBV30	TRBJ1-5	CAWGTGFNQPQHF	TGTGCCTGGGGGACAGGATTCAATCAGCCCCAGCATTTT
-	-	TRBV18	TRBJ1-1	CASSPKEATNTEAFF	TGTGCCAGCTCACCTAAAGAGGCAACAAACACTGAAGCTTTCTTT
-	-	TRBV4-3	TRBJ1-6	CASSQGGYSPLHF	TGCGCCAGCAGCCAAGGCGGGTATTCACCCCTCCACTTT
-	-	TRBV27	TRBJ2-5	CASSLIKGGGETQYF	TGTGCCAGCAGTTTAATCAAAGGGGGAGGGGAGACCCAGTACTTC
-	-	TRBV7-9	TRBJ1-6	CASSLAGRLNSPLHF	TGTGCCAGCAGCTTGGCGGGACGTTTAAATTCACCCCTCCACTTT
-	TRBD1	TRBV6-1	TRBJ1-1	CASRRGTANTEAFF	TGTGCCAGCAGGAGAGGGACAGCGAACACTGAAGCTTTCTTT
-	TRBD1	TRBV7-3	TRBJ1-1	CASSSPTGGSLPTEAFF	TGTGCCAGCAGCTCCCCGACAGGGGGGTCCCTCCCCACTGAAGCTTTCTTT
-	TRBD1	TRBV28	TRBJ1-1	CASSLSLTQGKAFF	TGTGCCAGCAGTTTATCCTTAACACAGGGGAAAGCTTTCTTT
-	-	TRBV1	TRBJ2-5	CTSSQREETQYF	TGCACCAGCAGCCAACGGGAAGAGACCCAGTACTTC
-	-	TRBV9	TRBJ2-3	CASSVEAGLAPDTQYF	TGTGCCAGCAGCGTAGAGGCGGGGCTCGCCCCAGATACGCAGTATTTT
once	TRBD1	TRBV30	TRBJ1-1	CAWSYRGRLYTEAFF	TGTGCCTGGAGTTACAGGGGGCGTCTTTACACTGAAGCTTTCTTT
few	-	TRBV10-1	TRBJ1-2	CASSETGRGYGYTF	TGCGCCAGCAGTGAGACAGGGAGGGGCTATGGCTACACCTTC
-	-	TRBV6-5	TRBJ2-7	CASSYSVTGWAEQYF	TGTGCCAGCAGTTACTCGGTGACAGGTTGGGCAGAGCAGTACTTC
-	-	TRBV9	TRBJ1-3	CASSVGSSGNTIYF	TGTGCCAGCAGCGTAGGGAGCTCTGGAAACACCATATATTTT
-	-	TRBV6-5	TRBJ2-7	CASSYLAVGGPYEQYF	TGTGCCAGCAGTTACCTCGCCGTGGGGGGACCCTACGAGCAGTACTTC
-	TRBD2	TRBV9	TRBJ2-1	CASSVVSGGINEQFF	TGTGCCAGCAGCGTAGTAAGCGGGGGTATCAATGAGCAGTTCTTC
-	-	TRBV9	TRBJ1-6	CASSVSGANSPLHF	TGTGCCAGCAGCGTGTCAGGGGCGAATTCACCCCTCCACTTT
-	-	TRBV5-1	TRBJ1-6	CASSHDGRNSPLHF	TGCGCCAGCAGCCACGACGGGAGAAATTCACCCCTCCACTTT
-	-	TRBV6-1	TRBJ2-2	CASRAENTGELFF	TGTGCCAGCAGGGCGGAGAACACCGGGGAGCTGTTTTTT
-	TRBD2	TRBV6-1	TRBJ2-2	CASRGWTSWPGELFF	TGTGCCAGCAGGGGGTGGACTAGCTGGCCCGGGGAGCTGTTTTTT
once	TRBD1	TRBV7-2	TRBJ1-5	CASSFGQGAQPQHF	TGTGCCAGCAGCTTCGGACAGGGGGCCCAGCCCCAGCATTTT
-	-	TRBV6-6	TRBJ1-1	CASSSPNRDRGEAFF	TGTGCCAGCAGTTCGCCCAACAGGGATCGGGGTGAAGCTTTCTTT
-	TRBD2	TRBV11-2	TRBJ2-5	CASSIAGTRQETQYF	TGTGCCAGCAGCATAGCCGGGACTAGACAAGAGACCCAGTACTTC
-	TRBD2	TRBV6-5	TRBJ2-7	CASKNSGGAYEQYF	TGTGCCAGCAAGAACAGCGGGGGAGCCTACGAGCAGTACTTC
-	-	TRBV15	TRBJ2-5	CATSTGSRAQETQYF	TGTGCCACCAGCACCGGGTCCAGGGCTCAAGAGACCCAGTACTTC